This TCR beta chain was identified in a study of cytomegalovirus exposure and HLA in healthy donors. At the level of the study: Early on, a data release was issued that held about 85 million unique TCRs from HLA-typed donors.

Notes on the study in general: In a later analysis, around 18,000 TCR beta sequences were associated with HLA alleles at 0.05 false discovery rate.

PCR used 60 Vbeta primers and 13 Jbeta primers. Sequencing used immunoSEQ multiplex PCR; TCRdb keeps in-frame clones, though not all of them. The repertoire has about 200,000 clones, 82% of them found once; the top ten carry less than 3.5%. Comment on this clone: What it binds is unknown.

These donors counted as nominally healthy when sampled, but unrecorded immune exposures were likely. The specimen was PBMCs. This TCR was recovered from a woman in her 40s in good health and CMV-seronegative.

The CDR3, as DNA: TGTGCCAGCAGCTTGGGGGTTGGGGGGACTGAAGCTTTCTTT. Its translation is CASSLGVGGTEAFF. This chain links TRBV5-6 with TRBJ1-1, with D possibly TRBD1 on 5 matching bases. The V end was cut by 0 bases, the J end by 5 bases, with 11 bases between. This CDR3 is 14 amino acids long. CDR1 SGHDT and CDR2 YYEEEE come from the germline V gene.